What follows describes a single T cell receptor (beta chain). A multiplex PCR was run with 60 Vbeta primers and 13 Jbeta primers. Clones were read by immunoSEQ multiplex PCR, and TCRdb kept only the in-frame ones, dropping some. Here the sample spans approximately 52,000 clones, 77% being singletons. CDR3 length equals 15 residues. Trimming removed 6 bases at V and 8 bases at J, with 20 bases between. CDR1 MGHRA and CDR2 YSYEKL come from the germline V gene. These data originate in a study of cytomegalovirus exposure and HLA in healthy donors. The gene calls are TRBV4-1 and TRBJ2-1; D possibly corresponds to TRBD2 (6 bases). The clonotype was recovered from a female donor in good health and CMV-seronegative. The specimen was PBMCs. The DNA for the CDR3 is TGCGCCAGCAGTCAAACTAGCCGTCAGTTGGATGAGCAGTTCTTC. Translation: CASSQTSRQLDEQFF.